The 21 T cell receptor beta chains presented below share a single source sample, sequenced in a study of graft-versus-host responses after intestinal transplantation. Libraries were prepared by immunoSEQ multiplex PCR; TCRdb keeps only in-frame clonotypes and omits some of them. The profile covers some 40,000 clones, with around 90% appearing a single time and approximately 2.3% taken by the ten largest. The specimen comprised PBMCs, sampled approximately 310 days after intestinal transplant. These receptors were taken from a human patient who received an intestinal transplant, so some T cells may come from the graft donor.

This CDR3 is CASSQAGYTEAFF. The CDR3 bases are TGTGCCAGCAGCCAAGCGGGTTACACTGAAGCTTTCTTT. The V call is TRBV4-2, the J call TRBJ1-1; D remains unclear. V lost 1 base, J lost 3 bases, and 6 bases lay in between. The CDR3 has 13 amino acids. From germline, CDR1 is LGHNA and CDR2 YNFKEQ.

The chain is built from TRBV6-6 and TRBJ1-2; D remains unclear. Germline assignment: CDR1 MNHNY and CDR2 SVGAGI (reference sequence). Trimming left V 6 bases short and J 4 bases short, with 15 bases between. The CDR3 is 14 residues long. This CDR3 is CASRRDKPAYGYTF. CDR3 DNA sequence: TGTGCCAGCAGGAGAGATAAACCTGCCTATGGCTACACCTTC.

This sequence joins TRBV5-4 and TRBJ2-7, with 9 bases that match TRBD1. After removal of 2 bases from V and 6 bases from J, the junction contained 6 bases not matched to a gene. The CDR3 length is 14 residues. Germline-derived CDR1 and CDR2 are SGHNT and YYREEE (reference sequence). CDR3 bases: TGTGCCAGCAGCTTAGGACAGGGGCGGGTCGAGCAGTACTTC. Its protein product is CASSLGQGRVEQYF.

This clone appeared once. The chain combines TRBV5-1 with TRBJ2-7; 8 positions agree with TRBD2. V was clipped by 0 bases and J by 0 bases; unmatched bases: 2. From germline, CDR1 is SGHRS and CDR2 YFSETQ. The CDR3 consists of 15 residues. CDR3 DNA sequence: TGCGCCAGCAGCTTGGATACTAGCGGCTCCTACGAGCAGTACTTC. Its protein product is CASSLDTSGSYEQYF. Full variable domain (rest looked up from reference TRBV5-1 and TRBJ2-7): KAGVTQTPRYLIKTRGQQVTLSCSPISGHRSVSWYQQTPGQGLQFLFEYFSETQRNKGNFPGRFSGRQFSNSRSEMNVSTLELGDSALYLCASSLDTSGSYEQYFGPGTRLTVT.

V gene TRBV18 combines with J gene TRBJ2-1; D remains ambiguous. Germline loops: CDR1 KGHSH, CDR2 LQKENI. CDR3 size: 10 residues. The V and J ends lost 4 bases and 5 bases respectively, with 0 bases between them. The CDR3, as DNA: TGTGCCAGCTCACACAATGAGCAGTTCTTC. It codes for CASSHNEQFF.

The gene calls are TRBV28 and TRBJ2-2; possibly TRBD1 for D (5 bases). V lost 10 bases and J 8 bases, leaving 8 bases between the germline ends. Germline CDR1 is MDHEN and CDR2 is SYDVKM. The CDR3 has 10 residues. Here the CDR3 reads CATSGGELFF. Here the CDR3 DNA reads TGTGCCACCTCAGGGGGGGAGCTGTTTTTT.

This chain uses TRBV4-3 with TRBJ1-1; D remains ambiguous. The length of the CDR3 is 15 residues. V lost 0 bases and J 3 bases, leaving 11 bases between the germline ends. Germline V gives CDR1 LGHNA, CDR2 YSLEER. Here the CDR3 reads CASSQERFGDTEAFF. The CDR3 DNA reads as TGCGCCAGCAGCCAAGAGCGGTTTGGAGACACTGAAGCTTTCTTT.

This chain uses TRBV7-2 with TRBJ2-2; tentatively, D is TRBD1 or TRBD2 (6 bases each). The V end was cut by 3 bases, the J end by 0 bases, with 14 bases between. CDR1 is SGHTA and CDR2 is FQGNSA in the germline V gene. The CDR3 extends over 17 amino acids. CDR3 in amino acids: CASSFPGAEPNTGELFF. The CDR3 DNA sequence: TGTGCCAGCAGCTTTCCGGGGGCCGAACCGAACACCGGGGAGCTGTTTTTT.

As concerns this clone: Different DNA sequences within this sample yield the same CDR3. This sequence joins TRBV6-4 and TRBJ2-3; D gene unclear. The CDR3 consists of 16 residues. The germline CDR1 and CDR2 sequences are MRHNA and SNTAGT. The V and J ends lost 4 bases and 0 bases respectively, with 14 bases between them. CDR3 region: CASSVLPGTSTDTQYF. In nucleotides, the CDR3 is TGTGCCAGCAGTGTCCTCCCAGGCACTAGCACAGATACGCAGTATTTT.

This rearrangement joins TRBV29-1 to TRBJ2-1; the D is unclear. The length of the CDR3 is 13 residues. V dropped 5 bases and J dropped 0 bases, with 8 bases sitting between them. Germline CDR1 SQVTM, CDR2 ANQGSEA. Written as DNA, the CDR3 is TGCAGCGTTAGGCCAACCTCCTACAATGAGCAGTTCTTC. Translating it yields CSVRPTSYNEQFF.

The CDR3 region is CASRHRGPTDTQYF. In DNA, the CDR3 is TGTGCCAGCAGACACAGGGGGCCGACAGATACGCAGTATTTT. The chain carries TRBV7-8 and TRBJ2-3; 9 nucleotides line up with TRBD1. CDR1 is SGHVS and CDR2 is FQNEAQ in the germline V gene. This CDR3 spans 14 amino acids. Germline trimming cut 6 bases from V and 3 bases from J; bases unmatched to any gene: 4.

This clone was picked up one time. The rearrangement joins TRBV4-2 to TRBJ1-2; tentative D call: TRBD1 (5 bases). The CDR3 runs to 15 residues. With 1 base removed from V and 2 bases from J, the gap between germline ends came to 11 bases. Germline lookup yields CDR1 LGHNA and CDR2 YNFKEQ. The CDR3 loop is CASSQALTENYGYTF. CDR3 in DNA: TGTGCCAGCAGCCAAGCACTGACAGAAAACTATGGCTACACCTTC.

The CDR3 DNA reads TGCGCCAGCAGCCCGGACGGCCCGGACGGGCAGCCCCAGCATTTT. Translating it yields CASSPDGPDGQPQHF. J is TRBJ1-5 and V is TRBV5-1; D unresolved. This CDR3 comprises 15 residues. V lost 4 bases, J lost 7 bases, and 18 bases lay in between. Germline CDR1 SGHRS, CDR2 YFSETQ.

The CDR3 region has the DNA TGTGCCAGCAGCGTAGGGGTGCTGTTTTACGAGCAGTACTTC. Its protein is CASSVGVLFYEQYF. J is TRBJ2-7 and V is TRBV9; D ambiguous. The CDR3 runs 14 residues. The V gene lost 0 bases and the J gene lost 4 bases, with 11 bases spanning the gap. Germline V gives CDR1 SGDLS, CDR2 YYNGEE.

This chain uses TRBV6-4 with TRBJ1-3, with D possibly being TRBD1 (6 bases). Between the trimmed V and J ends, which lost 8 bases and 1 base, there was a span of 18 bases. The CDR3 runs to 16 residues. The V gene's germline CDR1 is MRHNA and CDR2 SNTAGT. CDR3 nucleotide sequence: TGTGCCAGCGGGCCAGGGGACGCTGCTTCTGGAAACACCATATATTTT. Amino acid sequence: CASGPGDAASGNTIYF.

The chain is built from TRBV6-6 and TRBJ1-1, with 7 bases fitting TRBD1. V lost 6 bases, J lost 5 bases, and 6 bases stayed unmatched. CDR1 is MNHNY and CDR2 is SVGAGI in the germline V gene (reference sequence). The CDR3 covers 13 residues. Written as DNA, the CDR3 is TGTGCCAGCAGGCCGACAGGGAGAACTGAAGCTTTCTTT. It specifies CASRPTGRTEAFF.

V and J are TRBV21-1 and TRBJ2-5; the table's D call TRBD2 went unverified against the DNA. The end of the DNA is better explained by TRBJ2-7, so the J call may be wrong. TRBV21-1 is a documented pseudogene. The CDR3 is 16 amino acids. The CDR3 nucleotides are TGTGCCAGCAGCAAAGGCCTAGCGGGGACCTGGTACGAGCAGTACTTC. It is translated as CASSKGLAGTWYEQYF.

V gene TRBV5-1 combines with J gene TRBJ2-1, with TRBD1 matching over 7 bases. CDR1 and CDR2 from the germline V gene are SGHRS and YFSETQ. The CDR3 extends over 14 amino acids. Trimming cost V 4 bases and J 6 bases; bases outside gene matches: 7. The CDR3 loop reads CASSAPGQFNEQFF. The CDR3 DNA reads TGCGCCAGCAGCGCGCCGGGACAGTTCAATGAGCAGTTCTTC. Full variable domain (rest looked up from reference TRBV5-1 and TRBJ2-1): KAGVTQTPRYLIKTRGQQVTLSCSPISGHRSVSWYQQTPGQGLQFLFEYFSETQRNKGNFPGRFSGRQFSNSRSEMNVSTLELGDSALYLCASSAPGQFNEQFFGPGTRLTVL.

Here the CDR3 DNA reads TGTGCCAGCACCGACGGGGGGAGAGAGACCCAGTACTTC. Its protein is CASTDGGRETQYF. V usage is TRBV6-6 and J usage is TRBJ2-5; 7 bases fit TRBD2. The V gene end was trimmed by 7 bases and the J gene end by 4 bases; junction bases not matched to a gene: 6. Germline V lookup: CDR1 MNHNY, CDR2 SVGAGI (reference sequence). CDR3 size: 13 residues.

This sequence joins TRBV2 and TRBJ1-1; 9 bases match TRBD1. The V gene end was trimmed by 7 bases and the J gene end by 1 base; junction bases not matched to a gene: 4. The germline CDR1 and CDR2 sequences are SNHLY and FYNNEI. There are 14 residues in the CDR3. In nucleotides, the CDR3 is TGTGCCAGCATCATGACAGGGGGGAACACTGAAGCTTTCTTT. Translation gives CASIMTGGNTEAFF.

This clone was detected once. The gene calls are TRBV6-6 and TRBJ2-3; D remains unclear. V was shortened by 3 bases and J by 2 bases, with 6 bases between the two germline ends. The V gene's germline CDR1 is MNHNY and CDR2 SVGAGI (reference sequence). This CDR3 contains 13 residues. The CDR3 coding sequence is TGTGCCAGCAGTTATTTCCCCACAGATACGCAGTATTTT. Translation gives CASSYFPTDTQYF.